This T cell receptor beta chain was captured in a study of Graves' ophthalmopathy and Graves' hyperthyroidism. Trimming shortened V by 5 bases and J by 6 bases, and 13 bases separated the two germline ends. The CDR3 contains 14 residues. CDR1 is MNHEY and CDR2 is SVGAGI in the germline V gene. Amplification from RNA transcripts yielded the TCR beta CDR3 regions. Amplification began with first-round RT-PCR using HTBI primers, then second-round multiplex PCR was performed. Using its own MiXCR run on the multiplex PCR reads, TCRdb lists one record per CDR3 protein. In the table there are nearly 400,000 distinct CDR3 sequences, 15% to 20% of which are singletons. This clonotype showed up many times.

Sequenced: peripheral blood. This TCR came from a woman under 30 with Graves' ophthalmopathy. V gene TRBV6-5 combines with J gene TRBJ2-2, with D perhaps assigned TRBD1 or TRBD2 (5 bases each). The CDR3, as DNA: TGTGCCAGCAGTCACGGGGCTGGGGCCGGGGAGCTGTTTTTT. Its translation: CASSHGAGAGELFF.